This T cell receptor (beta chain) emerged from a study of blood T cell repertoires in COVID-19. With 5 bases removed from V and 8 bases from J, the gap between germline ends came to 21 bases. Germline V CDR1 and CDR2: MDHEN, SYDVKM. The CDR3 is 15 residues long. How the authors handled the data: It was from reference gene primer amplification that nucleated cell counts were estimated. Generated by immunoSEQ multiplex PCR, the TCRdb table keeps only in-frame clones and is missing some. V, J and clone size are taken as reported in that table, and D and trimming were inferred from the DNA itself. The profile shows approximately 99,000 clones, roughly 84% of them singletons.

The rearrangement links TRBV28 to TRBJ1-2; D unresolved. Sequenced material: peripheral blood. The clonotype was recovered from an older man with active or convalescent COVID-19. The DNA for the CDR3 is TGTGCCAGCAGTCTAGGCGCCGAGTTACTATGGGGCTACACCTTC. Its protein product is CASSLGAELLWGYTF.